The sequence of this T cell receptor (beta chain) was determined in a study of T cell repertoires in cytomegalovirus infection. Looking at the study overall: CMV infection and matching HLA type were both indicated by public TCR beta signatures. Findings of the study overall: Dominating the ex vivo response were HLA-C-restricted CMV-specific TCR beta clonotypes. Carriage of CMV together with the relevant HLA was identifiable through cumulative public TCR beta family frequency.

Germline V gene lookup returns CDR1 SGHTA and CDR2 FQGNSA. The CDR3 contains 16 residues. The V gene end was trimmed by 5 bases and the J gene end by 1 base; junction bases not matched to a gene: 10. Each CDR3 protein is one row after TCRdb ran MiXCR on the reads. The sample lists about 360,000 distinct CDR3 sequences, less than 20% occurring once. This clonotype was found many times. Its antigen is not known. The sample consisted of PBMCs. The chain has TRBV7-2 and TRBJ2-5; TRBD1 matches at 7 bases. The TCR sequence derives from a human donor in good health (CMV status not recorded). Some clones in this sample may be carry-over from other donors' samples. CDR3 in amino acids: CASSQIGTAPQETQYF. CDR3 in DNA: TGTGCCAGCAGCCAGATCGGGACAGCGCCCCAAGAGACCCAGTACTTC.